A selection of T cell receptor beta chains follows, all from one sample in a study of T cell repertoires in cytomegalovirus infection. TCRdb passed the reads through MiXCR, listing each CDR3 protein once. Counted here are 7,400 or so distinct CDR3 sequences, about 60% occurring once; the ten biggest clones make up roughly 73%. No antigen has been identified for these receptors. The sequenced sample consisted of PBMCs, sequenced either directly or after in vitro stimulation (not recorded which). Receptor source: a human donor in good health (CMV status not recorded). Some clones in this sample may be carry-over from other donors' samples. Both conserved end residues are part of each CDR3. Fields, in order: clone size, V gene, J gene, D gene, CDR3 DNA, CDR3 protein. A D gene is named only where the DNA matches it firmly. Rows may omit the clone size; those that give it use once, few, many or a size class.

many,TRBV19,TRBJ1-1,TRBD1,TGTGCCAGTAGTTGGCCGGGACAGGGGTTCACTGAAGCTTTCTTT,CASSWPGQGFTEAFF
.,TRBV6-5,TRBJ1-5,TRBD1,TGTGCCACATGCCTCCGACAGGGGACCACTCAGCCCAAGCATTTT,CATCLRQGTTQPKHF
.,TRBV7-9,TRBJ2-1,.,TGTGCAAGCAGCTTAATAGGGGTCAGCTCCTACCATGAGCCGTTCTTC,CASSLIGVSSYHEPFF
.,TRBV6-1,TRBJ2-3,TRBD2,TGTGCCAGCAGGCCTTGGGGAGGGAGCACAGATACGCAGTATTTT,CASRPWGGSTDTQYF
.,TRBV7-6,TRBJ2-1,.,TGTGCCAGCAGCTCCGCCGGAGATTACAATGAGCAGTTCTTC,CASSSAGDYNEQFF
.,TRBV7-9,TRBJ2-1,.,TGCGCCAGCAGCGTTTTGGGAATATCCACATACAATGAGCCGTTCTTC,CASSVLGISTYNEPFF
.,TRBV7-9,TRBJ2-1,.,TGTACCATCGGCTTACGCTGCGAGAGCTCCTACAATGAGCAGTTCTTC,CTIGLRCESSYNEQFF
few,TRBV7-9,TRBJ1-1,.,TGTGCCAGCAGCCTGCTAGACGGGGGATACTCGAACACTGAAGCTTTCTTT,CASSLLDGGYSNTEAFF
.,TRBV19,TRBJ2-2,.,TGTGCCAGTAGGGATCTCCGGGGGAGGACGAACACCGGGGAGCTGTTTTTT,CASRDLRGRTNTGELFF
.,TRBV10-3,TRBJ1-5,.,TGTGCCATTTGGGACAATGGTCAGCCCCAGCATTTT,CAIWDNGQPQHF
.,TRBV11-2,TRBJ2-3,.,TGTGCCAGCAGCTCCAGTGGTTGGCAGTATTTT,CASSSSGWQYF
.,TRBV6-1,TRBJ1-3,.,TGTGCCAGCAGTGAAGGTCCGGGGGAAGGAAACACCATATATTTT,CASSEGPGEGNTIYF
many,TRBV6-1,TRBJ1-5,TRBD1,TGTGCCAGCAGTGAAGTGTCAGGGGGCGCGAGCAATCAGCCCCAGCATTTT,CASSEVSGGASNQPQHF
few,TRBV20-1,TRBJ2-1,TRBD2,TGCAGTGCTACCCAGTCGCTAGCGGGAGTACTGAACAATGAGCAGTTCTTC,CSATQSLAGVLNNEQFF
.,TRBV12-3/TRBV12-4,TRBJ1-1,.,TGTGCCAGCCGCCTCCGTGGTTCCAAACAGGGCACTGACGCTTGCTTT,CASRLRGSKQGTDACF
many,TRBV7-2,TRBJ2-7,TRBD1,TGTGCCAGCAGCTTAGCGAAGGACAGGGCTGCCTACGAGCAGTACTTC,CASSLAKDRAAYEQYF
.,TRBV7-3,TRBJ2-3,.,TGTGCCACCTTCGTTTCGGGCACAGATACGCAGTATTTT,CATFVSGTDTQYF
.,TRBV7-6,TRBJ1-5,.,TGTGCCAGCAACACCGAAACATACCGCAATCAGCCCCATCCTTTT,CASNTETYRNQPHPF
.,TRBV2,TRBJ1-2,.,TGTGCCAGCAGTCTGGAGGAATCAATTGGCTACACCTTC,CASSLEESIGYTF
few,TRBV7-2,TRBJ2-5,TRBD2,TGTGCCAGCAGCTTAAGCGGGGCTCTAGGAGAGACCCAGTACTTC,CASSLSGALGETQYF
hyperexpanded,TRBV12-3/TRBV12-4,TRBJ1-1,.,TGTGCCAGCAGCCTCAGGGTTTCCAAACAGGGCACTGAAGCTTTCTTT,CASSLRVSKQGTEAFF
many,TRBV5-6,TRBJ1-1,.,TGTGCCAGCAGCCCCTCGACGATACCGGATTCTGAAGCTTTCTTT,CASSPSTIPDSEAFF
.,TRBV7-2,TRBJ1-1,.,TGTGCCAGCAGCTTATCGTTTGGAAGCAACACTGAAGCTTTCTTT,CASSLSFGSNTEAFF
.,TRBV12-3/TRBV12-4,TRBJ1-1,.,TGTGTCAGCAGCCTCAGGGTTTCCAAACAGGGCACTGAATATTTCTTT,CVSSLRVSKQGTEYFF
.,TRBV7-6,TRBJ1-5,.,TGTGCCAGCAGCCCCGACACATACAGCAATCAGCCCCCTCCTTTT,CASSPDTYSNQPPPF
.,TRBV7-9,TRBJ2-1,.,TGTGCCAGCAGCTTGTTTGCACTATCCACCTACAAGGAGCAGTTCTTC,CASSLFALSTYKEQFF
.,TRBV4-2,TRBJ2-1,TRBD2,TGTGCCAGCAGCCAAGATTCCGCTAGCGGGGGAACCAATGAGAAGTTCTTC,CASSQDSASGGTNEKFF
few,TRBV11-3,TRBJ2-5,.,TGTGCCAGCAGCTTACAGGGGCAAGAGACCCAGTACTTC,CASSLQGQETQYF
once,TRBV6-2/TRBV6-3,TRBJ1-5,TRBD1,TGTGCCCGAAGTTTTTATCAGGGGGCCGCTCAGCCCCAGCAGTTT,CARSFYQGAAQPQQF
.,TRBV19,TRBJ2-1,.,TGTGCCACCACATCCGGGAGCGTCAATGAGCAGTTCTTC,CATTSGSVNEQFF
.,TRBV6-4,TRBJ2-1,TRBD1,TGTGCCAGCAGCGACAGGGCGGGTGAGCAGTTCTTC,CASSDRAGEQFF
.,TRBV7-9,TRBJ2-1,.,TGTCACAGCAGCGTGTTGGGAATATCCACCTACAAGGAGCAGTTCTTC,CHSSVLGISTYKEQFF
.,TRBV5-1,TRBJ2-7,.,TGCGCCAGCAGCTTGGTTTCGGTATTGGTACTCACGGCATCCGAGCAGTACTTC,CASSLVSVLVLTASEQYF
once,TRBV7-2,TRBJ1-5,TRBD1,TGTGCCAGCAGCCCCCGGAGGGGGCGGGATCAGCCCCAGCATTTT,CASSPRRGRDQPQHF
few,TRBV9,TRBJ1-1,.,TGTGCCAGCAGCGGGCGGGACACTCAATCTGAAGCTTTCTTT,CASSGRDTQSEAFF
.,TRBV28,TRBJ2-2,.,TGTGCCAGCATCACAACGAGACCGGGGGCCGGGGAGCTGTTT,CASITTRPGAGELF
.,TRBV27,TRBJ1-5,.,TGTGACATCAGTGCAGGGTCTGGGCAGCCCCCGCATTTT,CDISAGSGQPPHF